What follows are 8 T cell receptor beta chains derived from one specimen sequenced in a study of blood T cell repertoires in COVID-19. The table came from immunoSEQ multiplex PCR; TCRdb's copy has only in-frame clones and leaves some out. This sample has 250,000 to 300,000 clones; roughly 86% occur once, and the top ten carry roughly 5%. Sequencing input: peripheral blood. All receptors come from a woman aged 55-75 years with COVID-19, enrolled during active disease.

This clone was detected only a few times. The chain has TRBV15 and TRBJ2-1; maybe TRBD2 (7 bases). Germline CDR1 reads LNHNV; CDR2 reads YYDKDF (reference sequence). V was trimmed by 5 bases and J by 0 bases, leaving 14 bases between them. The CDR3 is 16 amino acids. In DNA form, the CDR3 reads TGTGCCACCAGCCCTAGGGGGGGGAGCTCCTACAATGAGCAGTTCTTC. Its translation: CATSPRGGSSYNEQFF.

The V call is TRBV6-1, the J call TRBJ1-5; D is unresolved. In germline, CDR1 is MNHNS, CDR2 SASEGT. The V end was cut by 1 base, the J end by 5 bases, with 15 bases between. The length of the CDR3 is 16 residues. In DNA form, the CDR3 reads TGTGCCAGCAGTGAAGATAACAGTTTCCCCTATCAGCCCCAGCATTTT. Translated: CASSEDNSFPYQPQHF.

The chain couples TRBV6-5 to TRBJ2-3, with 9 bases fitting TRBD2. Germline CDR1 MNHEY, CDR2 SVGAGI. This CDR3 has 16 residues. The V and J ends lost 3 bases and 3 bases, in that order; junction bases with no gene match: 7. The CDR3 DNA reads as TGTGCCAGCAGTTATAGTCGGACTAGCGTAACAGATACGCAGTATTTT. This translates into CASSYSRTSVTDTQYF.

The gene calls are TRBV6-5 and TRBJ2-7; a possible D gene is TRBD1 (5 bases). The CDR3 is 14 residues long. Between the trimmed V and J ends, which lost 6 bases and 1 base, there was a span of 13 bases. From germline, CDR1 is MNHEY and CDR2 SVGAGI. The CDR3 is CASSLITGSYEQYF. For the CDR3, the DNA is TGTGCCAGCAGCCTAATAACAGGATCCTACGAGCAGTACTTC.

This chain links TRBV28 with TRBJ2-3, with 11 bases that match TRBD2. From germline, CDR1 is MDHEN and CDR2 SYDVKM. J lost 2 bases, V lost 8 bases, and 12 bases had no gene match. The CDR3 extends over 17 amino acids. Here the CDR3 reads CASDSLRLAGHTDTQYF. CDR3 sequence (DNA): TGTGCCAGCGATTCCCTCCGACTAGCGGGACACACAGATACGCAGTATTTT.

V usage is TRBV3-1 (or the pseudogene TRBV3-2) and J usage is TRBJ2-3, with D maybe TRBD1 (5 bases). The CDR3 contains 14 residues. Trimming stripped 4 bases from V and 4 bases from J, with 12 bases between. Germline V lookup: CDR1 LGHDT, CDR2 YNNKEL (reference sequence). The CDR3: CASSLRAGPDTQYF. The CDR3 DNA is TGTGCCAGCAGCCTCAGGGCAGGGCCAGATACGCAGTATTTT.

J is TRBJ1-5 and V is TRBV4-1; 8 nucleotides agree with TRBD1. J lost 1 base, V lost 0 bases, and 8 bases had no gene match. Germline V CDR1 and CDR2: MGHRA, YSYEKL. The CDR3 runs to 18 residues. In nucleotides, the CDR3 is TGCGCCAGCAGCCAAGATCGGACAGGGCTGTTGAGCAATCAGCCCCAGCATTTT. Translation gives CASSQDRTGLLSNQPQHF.

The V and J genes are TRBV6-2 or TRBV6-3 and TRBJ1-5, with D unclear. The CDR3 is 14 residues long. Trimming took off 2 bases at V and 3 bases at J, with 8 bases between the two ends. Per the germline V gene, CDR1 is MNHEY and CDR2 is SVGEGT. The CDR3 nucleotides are TGTGCCAGCAGTTACGGGCAGTACAATCAGCCCCAGCATTTT. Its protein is CASSYGQYNQPQHF.